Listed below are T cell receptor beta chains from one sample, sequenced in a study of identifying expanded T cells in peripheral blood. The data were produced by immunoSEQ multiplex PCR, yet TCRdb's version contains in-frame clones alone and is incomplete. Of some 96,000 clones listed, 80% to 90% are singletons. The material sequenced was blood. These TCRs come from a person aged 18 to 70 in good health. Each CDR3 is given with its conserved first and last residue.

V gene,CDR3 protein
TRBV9,CASSVGVSDNEQFF
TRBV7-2,CASSETGGSNQPQHF
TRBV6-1,CASSDIMGQPQHF
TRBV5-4,CASSLGDRVEQYF
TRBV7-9,CASSPKSGDQETQYF
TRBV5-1,CASSLGTGGVEKLFF
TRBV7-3,CASSSYQGANYGYTF
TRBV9,CASSAQGTGYDEQYF
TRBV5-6,CASSFTGGSGYTF
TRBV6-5,CASSKTGFGYTF
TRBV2,CASSEWQNTGELFF
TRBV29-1,CSVLTAGGQPQHF
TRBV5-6,CASSRPLNTEAFF
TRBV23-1,CASSHHRGCSYEQYF
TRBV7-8,CASSSAYSGNTIYF
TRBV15,CATSRDTGGGRVEKLFF
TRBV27,CASSLFPLQDPAGGYTF
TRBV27,CASSPGFEETQYF
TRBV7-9,CASSPGIFPGEETQYF
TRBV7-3,CASSLASDPRETQYF
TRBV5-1,CASSPGTSGGRQGGTQYF
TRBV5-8,CASSRDGFEAFF
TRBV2,CAMTRDMDQPQHF
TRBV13,CASSLEGGYYEQYF
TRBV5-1,CASSLADRIYEQFF
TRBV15,CATSRASTGNTEAFF
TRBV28,CASSARTGGSGYGYTF
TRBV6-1,CASSGLAGSYEQYF
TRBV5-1,CASSLGGGLAYEQYF
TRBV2,CASSKDRSNTEAFF
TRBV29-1,CSTPQGRHGYTF
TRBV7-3,CASSLNNRAGGYTF
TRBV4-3,CASSQGLAGIDEQFF
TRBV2,CASSEADHYEQYF
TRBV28,CASSLNGGYGYTF
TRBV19,CASSIRAVAGGDAYEQYF
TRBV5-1,CASSLATGSSYNEQFF
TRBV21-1,CASSKVRGIGAWQYF
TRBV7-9,CASSAGQGAPTYEKLFF
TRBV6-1,CASKSDRERTNEQYF
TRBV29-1,CSAPTSFGTEAFF
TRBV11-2,CASSFGTGGQPQHF
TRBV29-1,CSVVPQNTEAFF